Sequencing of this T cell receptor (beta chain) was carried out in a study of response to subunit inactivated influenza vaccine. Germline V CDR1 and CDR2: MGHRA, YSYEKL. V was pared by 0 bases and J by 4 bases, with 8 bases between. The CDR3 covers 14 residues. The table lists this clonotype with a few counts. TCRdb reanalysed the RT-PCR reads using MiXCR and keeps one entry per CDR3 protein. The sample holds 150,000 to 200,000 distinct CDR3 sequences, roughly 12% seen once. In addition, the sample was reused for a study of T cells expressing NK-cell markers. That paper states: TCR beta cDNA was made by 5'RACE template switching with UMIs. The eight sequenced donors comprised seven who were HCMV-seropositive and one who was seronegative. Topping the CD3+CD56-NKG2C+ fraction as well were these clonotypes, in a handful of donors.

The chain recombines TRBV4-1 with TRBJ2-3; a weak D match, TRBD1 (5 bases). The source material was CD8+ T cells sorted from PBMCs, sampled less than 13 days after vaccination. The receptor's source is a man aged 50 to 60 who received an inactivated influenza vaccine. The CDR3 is CASSQEGVSDTQYF. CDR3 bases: TGCGCCAGCAGCCAAGAAGGGGTATCAGATACGCAGTATTTT.